This T cell receptor (beta chain) was retrieved from a study of regulatory T cells in long-lasting Graves disease (dated by TCRdb to about 2021). As for the study more broadly: Patients with newly diagnosed Graves' disease had been on antithyroid drugs for under 3 months. TCR sequencing covered some 13 persistent and around 20 newly diagnosed Graves' disease patients, about 35 samples in total. The study was conducted in China and was registered as a clinical trial. Peripheral blood TCR sequencing and RNA sequencing compared persistent Graves' disease patients with newly diagnosed Graves' disease patients. General findings and caveats noted by the study authors: The small sample size was acknowledged by the authors as a limitation that may reduce accuracy. Preferential use of TRBV28, TRBJ1-2 and TRBJ2-5 was observed in persistent disease, whereas TRBV20-1 and TRBJ2-1 were favored in newly diagnosed disease. Patients with persistent disease shared more public clonotypes (about 2,700) than newly diagnosed patients did (966). Peripheral blood alone was examined, since thyroid tissue, which constituted the primary lesion, could not be accessed. Only the TCR beta chain was sequenced and analyzed. Persistent Graves' disease patients showed lower TCR Shannon entropy and fewer highly expanded clones than newly diagnosed patients, suggesting clonal expansion.

Reading the label with the study, this specimen's time point is: newly diagnosed GD, antithyroid drugs for less than 3 months. For both TCR sequencing and RNA sequencing, RNA was extracted from PBMCs using TRIzol. The diagnosis of Graves' disease followed American Thyroid Association guidelines. The patients came from an endocrinology department in Xi'an, China. Each patient gave approximately 10 milliliters of peripheral blood, collected in an EDTA anticoagulant tube. Ficoll Paque Plus density gradient separation was used to isolate PBMCs, and no additional T cell sorting was done. RNA quality was checked with an Agilent 2100 Bioanalyzer and agarose gel, and concentration with a NanoDrop 2000. Including cysteine and phenylalanine, the CDR3 has 16 amino acids. The retained sequence is limited to the CDR3, 48 bases, with the frame set at the first base. The CDR1 and CDR2 encoded by the germline V gene (reference sequence) are DFQATT and SNEGSKA. V is trimmed back by 0 bases and J by 7 bases, and the junction contains 6 bases that no gene match accounts for.

Details on this clonotype: Its antigen specificity is not known. Within one base of it there is no much larger clone, and no base qualities were kept.

Library preparation employed multiplex PCR. Sequenced using an Illumina HiSeq 4000. To build TCR beta libraries, CDR3 regions were amplified by Arm-PCR using iRepertoire HTBI primers. Gel purification was performed on PCR products prior to sequencing. The original methods were these. Gene usage analysis of CDR3 amino acid clonotypes used the roughly 60 TRBV and about 13 TRBJ segments found across samples. Filtered high-quality paired reads were merged into contigs using COPE and FqMerger. BLAST was used to align contigs to the IMGT TRBV, TRBD and TRBJ reference genes, and CDR3 was defined following IMGT. Any clonotype with a frequency above 0.1% was classified as a highly expanded clone. Repertoire diversity was measured by Shannon entropy, and V-J evenness by the Gini coefficient. Public clonotypes were defined as clonotypes shared by more than one individual. TCRdb cleaned the public reads at Q25 with fastp, built clones with MiXCR and kept in-frame beta chains. Every distinct CDR3 protein forms one entry, paired with its most common genes and DNA. These V and J calls are TCRdb output, not the study's own analysis. Present in this sample are 350,000 to 450,000 distinct CDR3 sequences, around 14% of which were seen just once. The top ten clonotypes cover 16% of the sample.

The data also belong to a second study, concerning T cells in Graves' hyperthyroidism and ophthalmopathy. As the second publication notes: Stable Graves' hyperthyroidism was defined as the absence of progression to ophthalmopathy over 18 months of follow-up. Hyperthyroidism patients were newly diagnosed, had a disease duration of under 2 months, and were aged 18 to 65 years. Patients with uncontrolled infections, other autoimmune diseases, pregnancy or lactation were excluded. Diagnoses were based on clinical symptoms, serum thyroxine and TRAb, thyroid ultrasound and orbital computed tomography. A first-round RT-PCR of the TCR CDR3 used the HTBI primer set with the Qiagen OneStep RT-PCR kit. Blood samples also contained most of the expanded thyroid clonotypes (frequency above 0.001), which suggests that blood repertoires may reflect thyroid immune responses. A model built on a 13 V-J signature distinguished ophthalmopathy from stable hyperthyroidism, reaching 87.88% sensitivity and 81.08% specificity in cross-validation and 80%/75% in testing. During validation, the model predicted progression to ophthalmopathy a median of approximately six months ahead of onset, with approximately 70% sensitivity and 72% to 85% specificity. A discovery cohort of fewer than 110 patients, about 40 with Graves' ophthalmopathy and 57 with stable Graves' hyperthyroidism, was used to find distinguishing TCR V-J signatures. Whether ophthalmopathy could be predicted prospectively was tested in an independent validation cohort made up of fewer than 20 hyperthyroidism patients plus 17 patients who later progressed to ophthalmopathy. The approximately 90 discovery patients were randomly split 7:3 into training and test sets. In addition, the study compared T-cell repertoires in thyroid tissue and in blood from six Graves' hyperthyroidism patients. Once sampling was done, hyperthyroidism patients were given methimazole at a starting dose of 30 mg daily, whereas ophthalmopathy patients were given high-dose intravenous methylprednisolone. Libraries were constructed in a second round of multiplex PCR, after which size selection and purification were carried out. Libraries were sequenced paired-end with 100 bp reads on an Illumina HiSeq2000. SOAPnuke was used to process the raw data, with reads discarded if the reads contained adapters or uncalled bases, had a mean Phred below 15, or lacked an exact constant-primer or identifier match. High-quality paired reads were merged using COPE v1.2.5, and each unique nucleotide sequence was defined as a clonotype. MiTCR v1.1 was used to align clonotypes to the IMGT TRBV, TRBD and TRBJ reference segments. Analysis was restricted to V-J combinations with a frequency above 0.0001, which covered 99.2% of repertoires. A TCS score was defined as the ratio of F50 (clonal expansion) to E x V (chaos), with BLOSUM62-based TCRdist applied between CDR3 peptides within each V-J. Welch's t-statistics and random forest reduced roughly 500 V-J features to roughly 13, which were used in a naive Bayes classifier (R e1071). Sample size was not statistically predetermined, and blinding of investigators to group allocation was not performed. The paper reports TCR Vbeta CDR3 sequencing of some 140 peripheral blood samples: over 40 ophthalmopathy, fewer than 80 hyperthyroidism and roughly 17 progressor patients.

Sequenced material: peripheral blood mononuclear cells (PBMCs), taken at new diagnosis, from a patient treated with antithyroid drugs. The chain was built from TRBV20-1 and TRBJ2-7; TRBD2 agrees with 16 junctional bases. The origin of this receptor is a woman aged 30 to 39 with Graves disease. Donor details come from another sample of the same person, matched by shared clones. The sequenced DNA is TGCAGTGCTAGAGACTCGGGACTAGCGGGAGGGAATGAGCAGTACTTC. Its coded protein is CSARDSGLAGGNEQYF.